This T cell receptor beta chain was sequenced in a study of blood T cell repertoires in COVID-19. Study-wide background: Material from acute and convalescent COVID-19 was sourced from the United States, Italy and Spain. From T cells, B-cell-depleted T cells, or PBMCs came the material, which was cDNA or gDNA.

Profiled with immunoSEQ multiplex PCR; TCRdb holds only in-frame clones, not every one. The sample holds around 300,000 clones; approximately 85% are singletons and the top ten take approximately 10%. With regard to this clone: A junction boundary mismatches the germline segment, possibly from a read error.

Sequenced material: peripheral blood. The source is a woman aged 70-85 years with acute or convalescent COVID-19.

The CDR3 region has the DNA TGTGCCAACAGCCTTAGTCCCGGGACATACAGCACTAACTATGGCTACACCTTC. Its translation: CANSLSPGTYSTNYGYTF. The V and J genes are TRBV4-2 and TRBJ1-2; possible D gene TRBD1, 6 bases. The CDR3 has 18 residues. Germline V CDR1 and CDR2: LGHNA, YNFKEQ.